This entry describes one T cell receptor (beta chain). Trimming removed 4 bases from V and 8 bases from J, with 10 bases in between. Germline assignment: CDR1 SGHDT and CDR2 YYEEEE. The CDR3 sequence is 12 residues long. TCRdb keeps only in-frame clones here, not all; method: immunoSEQ multiplex PCR. Among 90,000 to 150,000 clones listed, roughly 90% were seen once. The data belong to a study of T cell responses to AZD1222 COVID-19 vaccine. The specimen comprised peripheral blood, sampled on day 0 of AZD1222 vaccination. The sequence was obtained from an adult in good health. V gene TRBV5-6 combines with J gene TRBJ2-1; weak D call: TRBD2 (6 bases). CDR3 nucleotides: TGTGCCAGCAGCCTGGGGGAGGATGAGCAGTTCTTC. It is translated as CASSLGEDEQFF.